This T cell receptor (beta chain) was identified during a study of early T cells in non-severe SARS-CoV-2 infection. Germline V CDR1 and CDR2: MNHNS, SASEGT. There are 14 residues in the CDR3. The V and J ends lost 6 bases and 5 bases, in that order; junction bases with no gene match: 5. MiXCR, applied by TCRdb to the 5' RACE reads, yields one record per CDR3 protein. The sample records about 39,000 distinct CDR3 sequences, around 5.4% being singletons. This clonotype showed up many times. The sequence derives from an adult who was a healthcare worker with PCR-confirmed SARS-CoV-2 infection or an uninfected control (not recorded which). The chain joins TRBV6-1 to TRBJ2-3, with 10 nucleotides matching TRBD1. The specimen was whole blood, collected at baseline. The DNA for the CDR3 is TGTGCCAGCAGATCCCGGACAGGGGGAGATACGCAGTATTTT. It specifies CASRSRTGGDTQYF.